The 30 T cell receptor beta chains presented below share a single source sample, sequenced in a study of T cells in Graves' hyperthyroidism and ophthalmopathy. RNA transcripts served as the template for amplifying TCR beta CDR3 regions. The HTBI set primed first-round TCR CDR3 RT-PCR. TCRdb independently ran MiXCR on the multiplex PCR reads; one entry per CDR3 protein. This table has about 400,000 distinct CDR3 sequences, around an eighth appearing once. Specimen: blood. The receptors shown here come from a man aged 50-59 years with Graves' ophthalmopathy.

This clonotype has ten or more counts. This sequence joins TRBV6-1 and TRBJ2-5, with D possibly called TRBD1 or TRBD2 (6 bases each). CDR1 is MNHNS, CDR2 SASEGT, per germline. V shed 8 bases and J shed 7 bases, with 17 bases lying between them. This CDR3 region has 13 residues. CDR3 in DNA: TGTGCCAGCTCTACGCCGGGGGCAGGGACCCAGTACTTC. This sequence encodes CASSTPGAGTQYF.

This clonotype was observed a handful of times. The V and J genes are TRBV5-4 and TRBJ1-3, with a possible D match to TRBD1 (5 bases). V lost 4 bases to trimming and J lost 0 bases, with 8 bases between them. CDR1 SGHNT and CDR2 YYREEE come from the germline V gene (reference sequence). This CDR3 has 14 residues. The CDR3 is CASSRDPSGNTIYF. CDR3 sequence (DNA): TGTGCCAGCAGCCGGGACCCCTCTGGAAACACCATATATTTT. Drawing the rest from reference TRBV5-4 and TRBJ1-3, the complete variable domain is ETGVTQSPTHLIKTRGQQVTLRCSSQSGHNTVSWYQQALGQGPQFIFQYYREEENGRGNFPPRFSGLQFPNYSSELNVNALELDDSALYLCASSRDPSGNTIYFGEGSWLTVV.

V usage is TRBV3-1 and J usage is TRBJ2-3, with 15 positions matching TRBD2. The CDR3 spans 16 residues. V was clipped by 7 bases and J by 6 bases; unmatched bases: 8. Per the germline V gene, CDR1 is LGHDT and CDR2 is YNNKEL (reference sequence). The CDR3 DNA follows: TGTGCCAGCACCCGAAGGACTAGCGGGAGGGGGGATACGCAGTATTTT. This encodes CASTRRTSGRGDTQYF.

V gene TRBV24-1 combines with J gene TRBJ2-5, with D perhaps being TRBD1 or TRBD2 (6 bases each). V was shortened by 5 bases and J by 4 bases, with 10 bases between the two germline ends. The CDR3 covers 13 residues. CDR1 and CDR2 (germline): KGHDR, SFDVKD. The CDR3 region is CATSGGGGETQYF. As DNA, the CDR3 is TGTGCCACCAGTGGAGGGGGAGGAGAGACCCAGTACTTC.

This clonotype was detected ten times or more. This sequence joins TRBV11-3 and TRBJ2-1; a possible D gene is TRBD2 (5 bases). Germline V lookup: CDR1 SGHNT, CDR2 YENEEA. The length of the CDR3 is 18 residues. Trimming took 5 bases from V and 0 from J, leaving 20 bases between them. The CDR3 bases are TGTGCCAGCAGCACCAGAGGGTTGGGCGGAAACTCCTACAATGAGCAGTTCTTC. The encoded protein is CASSTRGLGGNSYNEQFF.

This clonotype has a handful of counts. The genes are TRBV20-1 and TRBJ2-1, with TRBD2 matching over 8 bases. The CDR3 sequence is 14 residues long. Germline-derived CDR1 and CDR2 are DFQATT and SNEGSKA (reference sequence). Germline trimming cut 6 bases from V and 5 bases from J; bases unmatched to any gene: 9. Here the CDR3 reads CSAGSGSWDNEQFF. Written as DNA, the CDR3 is TGCAGTGCAGGAAGCGGGAGTTGGGACAATGAGCAGTTCTTC.

This clonotype was observed many times. The rearrangement joins TRBV12-3 or TRBV12-4 to TRBJ2-5, with 7 bases aligning to TRBD2. V trimming: 0 bases; J trimming: 2 bases; junction bases outside the gene matches: 9. The length of the CDR3 is 17 residues. The DNA for the CDR3 is TGTGCCAGCAGTTTAGCGCTGGGAGGGATTGGGCAAGAGACCCAGTACTTC. Amino acids: CASSLALGGIGQETQYF.

The chain has TRBV6-1 and TRBJ1-5; 8 bases fit TRBD1. After removal of 5 bases from V and 3 bases from J, the junction contained 6 bases not matched to a gene. CDR3 length equals 15 residues. The germline V gene encodes CDR1 MNHNS and CDR2 SASEGT. The DNA for the CDR3 is TGTGCCAGCAGTATAGACAGGGGTGCCAATCAGCCCCAGCATTTT. Translated: CASSIDRGANQPQHF.

V is TRBV11-3 and J is TRBJ2-5, with 8 bases matching TRBD1. The CDR3 contains 14 residues. CDR1 and CDR2 (germline): SGHNT, YENEEA. Unmatched junction bases numbered 7, after V lost 5 bases and J lost 5 bases. The CDR3 sequence: CASSGKTGAETQYF. The CDR3 region has the DNA TGTGCCAGCAGCGGAAAGACAGGGGCGGAGACCCAGTACTTC.

The table lists this clonotype with many counts. The V gene is TRBV2, the J gene TRBJ2-5; D is perhaps TRBD2 (6 bases). In germline, CDR1 is SNHLY, CDR2 FYNNEI. The length of the CDR3 is 13 residues. Trimming pared 6 bases from V and 2 bases from J, leaving 10 bases between. The CDR3 region has the DNA TGTGCCAGCAGGGAGCGGGCGCAAGAGACCCAGTACTTC. Amino acids: CASRERAQETQYF.

The table lists this clonotype with many counts. The rearrangement uses TRBV6-6 and TRBJ1-1; TRBD1 might be the D (5 bases). The V and J ends lost 0 bases and 8 bases respectively, with 25 bases between them. The germline gives CDR1 MNHNY, CDR2 SVGAGI (reference sequence). This CDR3 comprises 18 residues. For the CDR3, the DNA is TGTGCCAGCAGTTACTCCCCAAGGCGCGGGACGAAACCAAAAGAAGCTTTCTTT. This encodes CASSYSPRRGTKPKEAFF.

Worth noting for this clonotype: A much larger clone differs from this one at a single base, so this may be a read error. The chain uses TRBV10-3 and TRBJ2-1; TRBD1 matches at 7 bases. Germline assignment: CDR1 ENHRY and CDR2 SYGVKD. This CDR3 is 15 amino acids long. V was clipped by 6 bases and J by 2 bases; unmatched bases: 7. In DNA form, the CDR3 reads TGTGCCATCAGGGCCGGGACAGTTCCCTACAATGAGCAGTTCTTC. It translates to CAIRAGTVPYNEQFF.

This clonotype came up many times. One end of the junction varies from germline; a read error may be responsible. V usage is TRBV20-1 and J usage is TRBJ2-7; D tentatively reads TRBD1 or TRBD2 (5 bases each). The CDR3 sequence is 11 residues long. Germline V gives CDR1 DFQATT, CDR2 SNEGSKA (reference sequence). The CDR3 nucleotides are TGCAGTTCTAGAACGGGGCCCGAGCAGTACTTC. Protein product: CSSRTGPEQYF.

This clonotype was recorded many times. This CDR3 is CASSLVGLADEQFF. The CDR3 coding sequence is TGTGCCAGCAGCTTAGTAGGACTAGCGGACGAGCAGTTCTTC. This chain links TRBV7-9 with TRBJ2-1, with 10 bases aligning to TRBD2. Trimming at V came to 1 base and at J to 10 bases, leaving 4 bases not matched to a gene. The CDR3 consists of 14 residues. CDR1 is SEHNR, CDR2 FQNEAQ, per germline (reference sequence).

The sample holds many counts of this clonotype. This chain joins TRBV11-2 and TRBJ1-2, with TRBD1 matching 9 bases. The CDR3 is 15 residues long. V lost 6 bases and J lost 7; bases outside the gene matches: 12. Germline CDR1 and CDR2: SGHAT and FQNNGV. DNA of the CDR3: TGTGCCAGCAGAGATCCGGGACAGGGTTCTGGTGGCTACACCTTC. Protein sequence: CASRDPGQGSGGYTF.

A word on this clonotype: Without the conserved terminal phenylalanine or tryptophan, this CDR3 likely stems from a read error. The rearrangement joins TRBV30 to TRBJ2-7; D possibly corresponds to TRBD1 (5 bases). CDR3 length equals 15 residues. From germline, CDR1 is GTSNPN and CDR2 SVGIG (reference sequence). V was pared by 0 bases and J by 0 bases, with 12 bases between. CDR3 coding DNA: TGTGCCTGGAGTGTAGATGGGGCGCACTCCTACGAGCAGTACTCC. Amino acid sequence: CAWSVDGAHSYEQYS.

This clonotype was picked up a small number of times. The gene calls are TRBV5-4 and TRBJ1-2; unclear D gene. Trimming stripped 4 bases from V and 0 bases from J, with 7 bases between. CDR3 length: 13 residues. Germline lookup yields CDR1 SGHNT and CDR2 YYREEE (reference sequence). CDR3 amino acids: CASSAPPNYGYTF. The CDR3 nucleotides read TGTGCCAGCAGCGCCCCACCTAACTATGGCTACACCTTC.

This clonotype was counted at least ten times. The chain has TRBV20-1 and TRBJ1-2, with no clear D. Germline values: CDR1 DFQATT, CDR2 SNEGSKA (reference sequence). The CDR3 consists of 13 residues. Deletions cut 5 bases from V and 0 bases from J, with 10 bases between. The CDR3 region is CSAPLLANYGYTF. As DNA, the CDR3 is TGCAGTGCTCCTCTCCTAGCTAACTATGGCTACACCTTC.

This clonotype was detected many times. This sequence joins TRBV7-9 and TRBJ2-2; no reliable D call. The CDR3 runs to 12 residues. Germline values: CDR1 SEHNR, CDR2 FQNEAQ (reference sequence). V dropped 3 bases and J dropped 5 bases, with 4 bases sitting between them. The CDR3 reads CASSFGTGELFF. As DNA, the CDR3 is TGTGCCAGCAGCTTCGGGACCGGGGAGCTGTTTTTT.

DNA for the CDR3: TGCGCCAGCAGCCAAGGCCCACATGGGCAGCATACGCAGTATTTT. Translation gives CASSQGPHGQHTQYF. This chain uses TRBV4-1 with TRBJ2-3, with D unresolved. Germline CDR1 is MGHRA and CDR2 is YSYEKL. With 1 base removed from V and 7 bases from J, the gap between germline ends came to 15 bases. The CDR3 totals 15 residues.

This clonotype was seen ten or more times. The J gene is TRBJ2-3, the V gene TRBV7-8; tentative D call: TRBD1 (5 bases). CDR3 length equals 14 residues. Per the germline V gene, CDR1 is SGHVS and CDR2 is FQNEAQ. V was trimmed by 6 bases and J by 1 base, leaving 11 bases between them. CDR3 DNA sequence: TGTGCCAGCAGTTTTTTACAGGGCACAGATACGCAGTATTTT. The encoded protein is CASSFLQGTDTQYF.

V gene TRBV27 combines with J gene TRBJ2-7; 9 positions agree with TRBD2. Germline V lookup: CDR1 MNHEY, CDR2 SMNVEV (reference sequence). V was pared by 8 bases and J by 2 bases, with 16 bases of the junction left unmatched. This CDR3 has 17 amino acids. In DNA form, the CDR3 reads TGTGCCAGCGGGGGTCTAGCGGGGTCCAGAGTAGCCTACGAGCAGTACTTC. Encoded protein: CASGGLAGSRVAYEQYF.

The chain combines TRBV4-2 with TRBJ1-5, with 7 bases aligning to TRBD1. CDR3 length: 14 amino acids. Losses at the gene ends were 1 base for V and 4 bases for J; bases not matched to a gene: 1. Germline V gene lookup returns CDR1 LGHNA and CDR2 YNFKEQ. CDR3 residues: CASSQGRGNQPQHF. The CDR3 DNA reads TGTGCCAGCAGCCAAGGCAGGGGGAATCAGCCCCAGCATTTT.

This clonotype has at least ten counts. The chain is built from TRBV3-1 and TRBJ2-1, with 8 bases aligning to TRBD2. The J segment lost 5 bases and the V segment lost 3 bases, leaving 9 bases of the junction unmatched. Germline CDR1 reads LGHDT; CDR2 reads YNNKEL (reference sequence). CDR3 length: 16 amino acids. In DNA, the CDR3 is TGTGCCAGCAGCCACCCGACTAGCGCAGGACACAATGAGCAGTTCTTC. Protein product: CASSHPTSAGHNEQFF.

This clonotype was found many times. This chain links TRBV11-2 with TRBJ1-4; 9 bases agree with TRBD1. The V segment lost 4 bases and the J segment 10 bases; nucleotides outside the gene matches: 7. This CDR3 has 14 residues. Germline V lookup: CDR1 SGHAT, CDR2 FQNNGV. Here the CDR3 reads CASSSDRGLGKLFF. CDR3 nucleotides: TGTGCCAGCAGCTCCGACAGGGGGTTAGGAAAACTGTTTTTT. The variable domain in full, completed from reference TRBV11-2 and TRBJ1-4, reads EAGVAQSPRYKIIEKRQSVAFWCNPISGHATLYWYQQILGQGPKLLIQFQNNGVVDDSQLPKDRFSAERLKGVDSTLKIQPAKLEDSAVYLCASSSDRGLGKLFFGSGTQLSVL.

This clonotype was counted ten times or more. The V call is TRBV20-1, the J call TRBJ2-7; TRBD1 or TRBD2 may be the D gene (5 bases each). Germline V CDR1 and CDR2: DFQATT, SNEGSKA (reference sequence). V was shortened by 5 bases and J by 3 bases, with 14 bases between the two germline ends. The length of the CDR3 is 13 residues. The CDR3 DNA reads TGCAGTGCTGCTCCCGGGGCCAACTACGAGCAGTACTTC. Amino acid sequence: CSAAPGANYEQYF.

This chain joins TRBV9 and TRBJ2-5, with D perhaps matching TRBD2 (6 bases). CDR3 size: 16 residues. The germline CDR1 and CDR2 sequences are SGDLS and YYNGEE. V lost 4 bases, J lost 1 base, and 17 bases lay in between. The CDR3 sequence is CASSLAGRPPQETQYF. Here the CDR3 DNA reads TGTGCCAGCAGCTTGGCGGGACGCCCACCCCAAGAGACCCAGTACTTC.

This clonotype was detected ten times or more. J is TRBJ2-7 and V is TRBV12-3 or TRBV12-4; D possibly corresponds to TRBD1 (5 bases). The CDR3 contains 15 residues. V lost 1 base, J lost 0 bases, and 10 bases lay in between. The CDR3 sequence is CASSLVPGLSYEQYF. The CDR3 nucleotides are TGTGCCAGCAGTTTAGTACCAGGGCTCTCCTACGAGCAGTACTTC.

This clonotype showed up many times. V and J are TRBV5-1 and TRBJ1-1, with 7 bases lining up with TRBD1. Trimming removed 3 bases from V and 6 bases from J; junction bases left unmatched: 11. Germline CDR1 and CDR2: SGHRS and YFSETQ. The CDR3 has 15 amino acids. The CDR3 DNA reads as TGCGCCAGCAGCTCTCACGACAGGGCCAGATCTGAAGCTTTCTTT. Translation gives CASSSHDRARSEAFF.

Worth noting for this clonotype: A much larger clone sits a single nucleotide away, making a read error possible. CDR3 sequence reads: CSARQAIGELFF. The CDR3 coding sequence is TGCAGTGCCCGACAGGCAATCGGGGAGCTGTTTTTT. The chain is built from TRBV20-1 and TRBJ2-2; possible D gene TRBD1, 6 bases. The CDR3 length is 12 residues. Germline loops: CDR1 DFQATT, CDR2 SNEGSKA (reference sequence). Between the trimmed V and J ends, which lost 6 bases and 7 bases, there was a span of 12 bases.